This T cell receptor (beta chain) was documented in a study of post-analysis software for immune sequencing data. The wider study: The patients showed relapsing-remitting, secondary progressive and progressive-relapsing multiple sclerosis courses. Overall study results and limits: The five TRBV segments detected at higher frequency in patients than in controls included TRBV5-6, TRBV5-1 and TRBV20-1.

The V gene's germline CDR1 is SGHTA and CDR2 FQGNSA. V was cut by 4 bases and J by 2 bases, with 13 bases left in between. The CDR3 extends over 15 amino acids. This clonotype showed up just a few times. Its antigen is not known. Unique molecular identifiers had been added to the TCR beta cDNA libraries. TCRdb re-called the PCR reads with MiXCR, one entry per CDR3 protein. The data show over 700,000 distinct CDR3 sequences, roughly 30% seen once. Sequencing was done on a sample of blood. This receptor was identified in a girl under 18 with multiple sclerosis. V usage is TRBV7-2 and J usage is TRBJ2-3; D might be TRBD1 (5 bases). CDR3 amino acids: CASSSPLTVTDTQYF. The CDR3 DNA sequence: TGTGCCAGCAGCTCCCCTTTGACAGTCACAGATACGCAGTATTTT.